A selection of T cell receptor beta chains follows, all from one sample in a study of T-cell reconstitution after alpha-beta-depleted transplantation in children. TCRdb independently ran MiXCR on the PCR reads; one entry per CDR3 protein. The sample lists 200,000 to 250,000 distinct CDR3 sequences, approximately 6.9% seen once, with about 5.9% in the top ten. The material was PBMCs, obtained before TCRalphabeta/CD19-depleted stem cell transplant. The receptors stem from a boy between 2 and 15 years old with acute lymphoblastic leukemia, due to receive a stem cell transplant. Each CDR3 is given with its conserved first and last residue. Each record gives: clone size, V gene, D gene, J gene, CDR3 protein, CDR3 DNA. The D gene is left open where the match is weak. Clone size is shown for a subset of rows, as once, few, many or a class of expanded clone.

>many|TRBV2|-|TRBJ2-2
CASSVRAGTGELFF
TGTGCCAGCAGTGTCAGGGCGGGTACCGGGGAGCTGTTTTTT
>many|TRBV20-1|TRBD2|TRBJ2-2
CSARGLAGENTGELFF
TGCAGTGCTAGAGGACTAGCGGGAGAGAACACCGGGGAGCTGTTTTTT
>many|TRBV7-3|TRBD1|TRBJ2-7
CASSLQGPGYEQYF
TGTGCCAGCAGCCTACAGGGGCCAGGCTACGAGCAGTACTTC
>few|TRBV28|TRBD2|TRBJ2-7
CASSVTSGAYEQYF
TGTGCCAGCAGTGTGACTAGCGGGGCCTACGAGCAGTACTTC
>-|TRBV20-1|-|TRBJ2-4
CSAPETLAKNIQYF
TGCAGTGCGCCCGAGACTCTAGCCAAAAACATTCAGTACTTC
>few|TRBV7-2|-|TRBJ2-1
CASSLIAVLYNEQFF
TGTGCCAGCAGCTTAATAGCGGTACTTTACAATGAGCAGTTCTTC
>few|TRBV27|-|TRBJ1-2
CAILTTVHGYTF
TGTGCCATCCTAACGACTGTCCATGGCTACACCTTC
>many|TRBV9|-|TRBJ2-3
CASSVATATDTQYF
TGTGCCAGCAGCGTAGCTACGGCCACAGATACGCAGTATTTT
>few|TRBV11-2|-|TRBJ2-1
CASSSPGSRKRGQYNEQFF
TGTGCCAGCAGCTCACCCGGGAGTCGGAAGAGAGGGCAATACAATGAGCAGTTCTTC
>-|TRBV3-1|TRBD1|TRBJ2-7
CASSQGAGQGNYEQYF
TGTGCCAGCAGCCAAGGCGCGGGACAGGGGAACTACGAGCAGTACTTC
>many|TRBV6-2/TRBV6-3|TRBD2|TRBJ2-7
CASTLSQAGADEQYF
TGTGCCAGCACCTTATCCCAAGCGGGAGCCGACGAGCAGTACTTC
>many|TRBV28|-|TRBJ2-3
CASSFRVQQYF
TGTGCCAGCAGTTTCCGTGTCCAACAGTATTTT
>many|TRBV7-2|TRBD1|TRBJ1-2
CASSHPRTGGGDYGYTF
TGTGCCAGCAGCCACCCGCGGACAGGGGGCGGGGACTATGGCTACACCTTC
>few|TRBV20-1|-|TRBJ1-1
CSARQGNTEAFF
TGCAGTGCTAGACAGGGAAACACTGAAGCTTTCTTT
>many|TRBV7-2|-|TRBJ2-1
CASSLGPPQGKFF
TGTGCCAGCAGTTTAGGACCCCCACAAGGGAAGTTCTTC
>-|TRBV28|-|TRBJ2-5
CASSSAIGETQYF
TGTGCCAGCAGCTCTGCAATCGGAGAGACCCAGTACTTC
>many|TRBV5-1|TRBD1|TRBJ1-1
CATKQGARAFF
TGCGCCACCAAACAGGGGGCGAGAGCTTTCTTT
>few|TRBV29-1|-|TRBJ1-2
CSGGDIYGYTF
TGCAGCGGTGGAGATATCTATGGCTACACCTTC
>few|TRBV3-1|TRBD2|TRBJ2-1
CASSQRPGGKQFF
TGTGCCAGCAGCCAACGGCCGGGAGGAAAGCAGTTCTTC
>few|TRBV10-3|TRBD2|TRBJ2-3
CAISDTGTSLSDTQYF
TGTGCCATCAGTGACACCGGGACTAGCCTTTCGGATACGCAGTATTTT
>-|TRBV2|-|TRBJ2-7
CASSEAFLATSYEQYF
TGTGCCAGCAGTGAAGCGTTCCTAGCGACAAGTTACGAGCAGTACTTC
>many|TRBV11-2|-|TRBJ2-5
CASSLAIGRRETQYF
TGTGCCAGCAGCTTAGCCATAGGGCGACGGGAGACCCAGTACTTC
>-|TRBV20-1|-|TRBJ2-7
CSARSGTPYEQYF
TGCAGTGCTAGATCCGGGACCCCCTACGAGCAGTACTTC
>few|TRBV12-3/TRBV12-4|-|TRBJ2-7
CASSLSAGTYEQYF
TGTGCCAGCAGTTTAAGCGCGGGTACCTACGAGCAGTACTTC